This is a list of T cell receptor beta chains from one sample in a study of graft-versus-host responses after intestinal transplantation. Sequencing used immunoSEQ multiplex PCR; TCRdb keeps in-frame clones, though not all of them. The table records 85,000 to 100,000 clones, roughly 90% of them present only once. The antigens of these receptors remain unknown. This sample comprised unstimulated CD4+ T cells sorted from spleen or lymph node cells, obtained before transplant. These receptors came from a human donor who was the organ donor for an intestinal transplant. CDR3s include the opening cysteine and the closing phenylalanine or tryptophan. Each record gives: V gene, clone size, D gene, J gene, CDR3 protein, CDR3 DNA. The D gene is left open where the match is weak. Size is omitted from some rows. Given values are once, few, many or a class for expanded clones.

V gene: TRBV5-1
clone size: NA
D gene: NA
J gene: TRBJ1-6
CDR3 protein: CASSLGPGYNSPLHF
CDR3 DNA: TGCGCCAGCAGCTTGGGGCCAGGTTATAATTCACCCCTCCACTTT

V gene: TRBV9
clone size: NA
D gene: TRBD1
J gene: TRBJ2-5
CDR3 protein: CASSSTTGLQGTQYF
CDR3 DNA: TGTGCCAGCAGCTCTACGACAGGGCTCCAAGGGACCCAGTACTTC

V gene: TRBV6-5
clone size: few
D gene: TRBD1
J gene: TRBJ2-7
CDR3 protein: CASSRQGYSYEQYF
CDR3 DNA: TGTGCCAGCAGCCGACAGGGTTACTCCTACGAGCAGTACTTC

V gene: TRBV5-1
clone size: NA
D gene: NA
J gene: TRBJ1-2
CDR3 protein: CASSPGMRMTGGYTF
CDR3 DNA: TGCGCCAGCAGCCCCGGTATGAGGATGACTGGAGGCTACACCTTC

V gene: TRBV9
clone size: NA
D gene: NA
J gene: TRBJ2-3
CDR3 protein: CASSVEPAGTQYF
CDR3 DNA: TGTGCCAGCAGCGTAGAACCAGCGGGTACGCAGTATTTT

V gene: TRBV18
clone size: NA
D gene: TRBD2
J gene: TRBJ2-3
CDR3 protein: CASSPASGSTDTQYF
CDR3 DNA: TGTGCCAGCTCACCAGCTAGCGGGAGCACAGATACGCAGTATTTT

V gene: TRBV5-1
clone size: NA
D gene: NA
J gene: TRBJ1-1
CDR3 protein: CASSQSGGAKNTEAFF
CDR3 DNA: TGCGCCAGCAGCCAGAGTGGGGGGGCTAAGAACACTGAAGCTTTCTTT

V gene: TRBV28
clone size: NA
D gene: TRBD2
J gene: TRBJ2-1
CDR3 protein: CATGGGGTSVYNEQFF
CDR3 DNA: TGTGCCACGGGGGGGGGTGGGACTAGCGTCTACAATGAGCAGTTCTTC

V gene: TRBV11-3
clone size: few
D gene: NA
J gene: TRBJ1-3
CDR3 protein: CASSFEEDGNTIYF
CDR3 DNA: TGTGCCAGCAGCTTTGAGGAGGATGGAAACACCATATATTTT

V gene: TRBV28
clone size: NA
D gene: NA
J gene: TRBJ2-7
CDR3 protein: CASRGAEQYF
CDR3 DNA: TGTGCCAGCAGGGGGGCCGAGCAGTACTTC

V gene: TRBV5-4
clone size: NA
D gene: TRBD2
J gene: TRBJ2-5
CDR3 protein: CASSLAGGFQETQYF
CDR3 DNA: TGTGCCAGCAGCTTAGCGGGGGGGTTTCAAGAGACCCAGTACTTC

V gene: TRBV5-4
clone size: NA
D gene: NA
J gene: TRBJ1-2
CDR3 protein: CASSLGQAPYGYTF
CDR3 DNA: TGTGCCAGCAGCTTGGGACAGGCGCCATATGGCTACACCTTC

V gene: TRBV7-9
clone size: once
D gene: TRBD2
J gene: TRBJ2-5
CDR3 protein: CASSPTKTSAQETQYF
CDR3 DNA: TGTGCCAGCAGCCCGACGAAGACTAGCGCGCAAGAGACCCAGTACTTC

V gene: TRBV6-6
clone size: once
D gene: TRBD1
J gene: TRBJ1-3
CDR3 protein: CASSTWDRSSGNTIYF
CDR3 DNA: TGTGCCAGCAGTACATGGGACAGGTCATCTGGAAACACCATATATTTT

V gene: TRBV5-5
clone size: NA
D gene: NA
J gene: TRBJ2-6
CDR3 protein: CASSLEGRTSGANVLTF
CDR3 DNA: TGTGCCAGCAGCTTGGAGGGGCGGACCTCTGGGGCCAACGTCCTGACTTTC

V gene: TRBV6-1
clone size: NA
D gene: NA
J gene: TRBJ1-2
CDR3 protein: CASTEGTAGYTF
CDR3 DNA: TGTGCCAGCACCGAGGGGACTGCTGGCTACACCTTC

V gene: TRBV27
clone size: NA
D gene: NA
J gene: TRBJ1-5
CDR3 protein: CASSFGGNQPQHF
CDR3 DNA: TGTGCCAGCAGTTTCGGGGGCAATCAGCCCCAGCATTTT

V gene: TRBV5-1
clone size: NA
D gene: NA
J gene: TRBJ1-1
CDR3 protein: CASSSVPGTTTEAFF
CDR3 DNA: TGCGCCAGCAGCTCTGTGCCGGGGACAACGACTGAAGCTTTCTTT

V gene: TRBV28
clone size: NA
D gene: NA
J gene: TRBJ2-3
CDR3 protein: CASRYLRGAGDTQYF
CDR3 DNA: TGTGCCAGCAGATACCTCCGGGGGGCAGGAGATACGCAGTATTTT

V gene: TRBV6-1
clone size: NA
D gene: TRBD2
J gene: TRBJ2-3
CDR3 protein: CASSSGGVPTDTQYF
CDR3 DNA: TGTGCCAGCAGTAGCGGGGGGGTCCCCACAGATACGCAGTATTTT

V gene: TRBV18
clone size: NA
D gene: TRBD1
J gene: TRBJ1-2
CDR3 protein: CASSPRQGVDSGGYTF
CDR3 DNA: TGTGCCAGCTCACCACGCCAGGGGGTTGATAGTGGTGGCTACACCTTC

V gene: TRBV15
clone size: NA
D gene: NA
J gene: TRBJ1-2
CDR3 protein: CATSRDQTAALNYGYTF
CDR3 DNA: TGTGCCACCAGCAGAGACCAGACAGCCGCACTGAATTATGGCTACACCTTC

V gene: TRBV6-5
clone size: NA
D gene: NA
J gene: TRBJ1-2
CDR3 protein: CASSYSFGRGNYGYTF
CDR3 DNA: TGTGCCAGCAGTTACTCGTTTGGACGAGGGAACTATGGCTACACCTTC

V gene: TRBV2
clone size: NA
D gene: NA
J gene: TRBJ1-5
CDR3 protein: CASMPGVRNQPQHF
CDR3 DNA: TGTGCCAGCATGCCGGGAGTTCGGAATCAGCCCCAGCATTTT

V gene: TRBV28
clone size: NA
D gene: NA
J gene: TRBJ1-2
CDR3 protein: CASSLWGRGYTF
CDR3 DNA: TGTGCCAGCAGTTTATGGGGGCGTGGCTACACCTTC

V gene: TRBV9
clone size: NA
D gene: NA
J gene: TRBJ2-6
CDR3 protein: CASSVSAALSGANVLTF
CDR3 DNA: TGTGCCAGCAGCGTTTCAGCGGCCCTCTCTGGGGCCAACGTCCTGACTTTC

V gene: TRBV4-1
clone size: NA
D gene: NA
J gene: TRBJ1-2
CDR3 protein: CASSQVVGLEGYTF
CDR3 DNA: TGCGCCAGCAGCCAAGTCGTGGGGCTGGAGGGCTACACCTTC

V gene: TRBV4-1
clone size: once
D gene: NA
J gene: TRBJ1-5
CDR3 protein: CASSQELTRPNQPQHF
CDR3 DNA: TGCGCCAGCAGCCAAGAGTTGACCAGGCCCAATCAGCCCCAGCATTTT